These T cell receptor beta chains were read from a single sample in a study of blood T cell repertoires in COVID-19. The assay was immunoSEQ multiplex PCR, and TCRdb's table has in-frame clones only and misses some. This sample has approximately 50,000 clones, with 65% to 80% found just once. Sequenced: peripheral blood. The receptors derive from a man aged 65 to 79 with acute or convalescent COVID-19. CDR3s include the opening cysteine and the closing phenylalanine or tryptophan.

v_call cdr3_aa
TRBV3-1/TRBV3-2 CASSQDSGVSIQYF
TRBV10-1 CASSHRTGYNEQFF
TRBV4-3 CASSPTQEKTYEQYF
TRBV6-1 CASSPGWSEKLFF
TRBV28 CASGTPGPRARRETQYF
TRBV6-5 CASSYSQDQPQHF
TRBV7-9 CASSLQGRDYGYTF
TRBV18 CASSPGQNQETQYF
TRBV19 CASSIEIAVYNEQFF
TRBV12-3/TRBV12-4 CASSFGVVGELFF
TRBV11-3 CASSLSGTDSYNEQFF
TRBV7-8 CASSLARTSGSEDEQFF